This T cell receptor (beta chain) was found in a study of T cell repertoires in cytomegalovirus infection (dated by TCRdb to the late 2010s). Regarding the complete study: Recently identified HLA-C-restricted CMV epitopes, whose presentation resists viral immunomodulation, were targeted by peptide stimulations together with well-studied HLA-B-restricted epitopes. Donor HLA type was relevant to the analysis, because carriage of CMV infection together with the matching HLA type was indicated by public TCR beta signatures. Points the paper makes about the study in general: Carriers of CMV infection plus the relevant HLA type were discriminated by the cumulative frequency of public TCR beta family members in the study cohort and in an independent approximately 400-donor cohort. The ex vivo response was dominated by HLA-C-restricted CMV-specific TCR beta clonotypes, which also provided the single most frequent clonotype in two of eight donors.

Sequencing relied on an Illumina HiSeq 1500. TCRdb trimmed the raw reads at Q25, called clones with MiXCR and kept productive beta chains. Rows matching on CDR3 protein sequence are summarized as one entry with the most common DNA and genes. In this sample the table shows approximately 910,000 distinct CDR3 sequences, 31% of which occur a single time. Clones ranked in the top ten supply about an eighth of the sample. Clipping removes 0 bases from V and 6 bases from J, with 5 as the unmatched junction base count. The CDR3 starts with the cysteine, ends with the phenylalanine, and has 15 residues. Only the CDR3 portion is preserved as DNA: 45 bases, with reading frame beginning at the first base. CDR1 SGDLS and CDR2 YYNGEE are derived from the germline V gene. This clonotype showed up just once. Its recognized antigen is unknown. No quality values exist for individual bases; no much larger clone is one base distant. A single read constitutes weak evidence.

According to the study, the label for this sample's treatment or condition signals: in vitro stimulation with specific CMV peptide epitopes to enrich CMV-specific T cells. This clonotype was obtained from a human donor in good health (CMV status not recorded). Some clones in this sample may be carry-over from other donors' samples. The sequence links TRBV9 to TRBJ1-5; TRBD1 lines up with 8 middle nucleotides. The sample consisted of cultured CD8+ T cells from PBMCs, taken from culture after CMV antigen stimulation. In nucleotides, the sequence is TGTGCCAGCAGCGTAGGCAGGGGGCATAGTCAGCCCCAGCATTTT. Its product reads: CASSVGRGHSQPQHF.